This T cell receptor (beta chain) was recorded in a study of shared clonotypes between healthy human individuals. Generated by immunoSEQ multiplex PCR, the TCRdb table keeps only in-frame clones and is missing some. The table has over 850,000 clones, about four fifths seen once. CDR3 length: 14 amino acids. Germline CDR1 and CDR2: SNHLY and FYNNEI. Germline trimming cut 4 bases from V and 0 bases from J; bases unmatched to any gene: 2. Specimen: memory CD4+ T cells from PBMCs. Subset reported: CD45RA-negative fraction. The chain employs TRBV2 and TRBJ1-2; 7 bases match TRBD1. This receptor was taken from a young man in good health. Some clones in this sample may be carry-over from other donors' samples. The CDR3 DNA reads TGTGCCAGCAGTGGGGGACAGCCTAACTATGGCTACACCTTC. As protein: CASSGGQPNYGYTF.